The T cell receptor (beta chain) described here comes from a study of blood T cell repertoires in COVID-19. Background on the study: Before being deemed recovered, Cohort 3 donors had two negative PCRs, clearance, or symptom resolution. Samples of COVID-19 (acute and convalescent) were obtained from the United States, Italy and Spain.

Original data processing: Amplified reference gene primers provided the basis for estimating nucleated cell counts. Sequencing was performed with immunoSEQ multiplex PCR; in TCRdb, only in-frame clones are kept and a portion is missing. V and J calls plus clone size are reproduced from that table; the DNA served to infer D and trimming. The table records about 210,000 clones, around 86% of them present only once. Self-reported history from a screening survey and questionnaire set each donor's cohort. The CDR3 runs to 12 residues. CDR1 and CDR2 from the germline V gene are SEHNR and FQNEAQ (reference sequence). V lost 3 bases, J lost 12 bases, and 4 bases stayed unmatched.

The chain employs TRBV7-9 and TRBJ1-3; 8 bases agree with TRBD1. The sequence derives from a woman aged 40 to 50 in a cohort exposed to, infected with or recovered from COVID-19 (not recorded which). Sequences were obtained from PBMCs or T cells enriched from blood (not recorded which). This CDR3 is CASSFGQGSIYF. The CDR3 region has the DNA TGTGCCAGCAGCTTTGGACAGGGAAGCATATATTTT.